This is a list of T cell receptor beta chains from one sample in a study of identifying expanded T cells in peripheral blood. The data were produced by immunoSEQ multiplex PCR, yet TCRdb's version contains in-frame clones alone and is incomplete. Seen here are tens of thousands of clones, around 89% observed once, and the top ten hold over 15%. The source material was blood. The receptors come from a person aged 18 to 75 in good health. Both conserved end residues are part of each CDR3. A D gene is named only where the DNA matches it firmly. Clone size is given for some rows only: seen once, a few or many times, or a class if the clone is expanded.

TRBJ1-2 | TRBD1 | once | TRBV7-9 | TGTGCCAGCAGCTTCTCGACAGGGGGTGGCTATGGCTACACCTTC | CASSFSTGGGYGYTF
TRBJ1-5 | . | . | TRBV25-1 | TGTGCCAGCAGTTCCTCCCCCGTCGGCGATCAGCCCCAGCATTTT | CASSSSPVGDQPQHF
TRBJ1-1 | . | . | TRBV30 | TGTGCCTGGAGGGGCGAGGGCAGGGACACTGAAGCTTTCTTT | CAWRGEGRDTEAFF
TRBJ2-1 | TRBD2 | . | TRBV4-3 | TGCGCCAGCAGTCATACACTAGCGGGGGGGCCTGGCTACAATGAGCAGTTCTTC | CASSHTLAGGPGYNEQFF
TRBJ2-2 | TRBD1 | . | TRBV10-2 | TGCGCCAGCAGGAGACAGGGGGCTAACACCGGGGAGCTGTTTTTT | CASRRQGANTGELFF
TRBJ1-6 | . | . | TRBV6-5 | TGTGCCAGCACCACAGTACGGAATTCACCCCTCCACTTT | CASTTVRNSPLHF
TRBJ1-1 | . | . | TRBV28 | TGTGCCAGCAGTTTGTCGACCCCCCGAGAAGCTTTCTTT | CASSLSTPREAFF
TRBJ2-5 | TRBD2 | . | TRBV11-2 | TGTGCCAGCAGCCCTGCCCTGATGGGGTTGCGGGGGGTTGAAGAGACCCAGTACTTC | CASSPALMGLRGVEETQYF
TRBJ2-5 | . | . | TRBV28 | TGTGCCAGCAATGTGTTGGGTGAGACCCAGTACTTC | CASNVLGETQYF
TRBJ2-7 | . | . | TRBV18 | TGTGCCAGCTCACCACAAGGTGGCGGTTACGAGCAGTACTTC | CASSPQGGGYEQYF
TRBJ2-3 | TRBD1 | . | TRBV5-1 | TGCGCCAGCAGCTTGGCACAGGGGGCGTACACAGATACGCAGTATTTT | CASSLAQGAYTDTQYF
TRBJ2-5 | . | . | TRBV10-3 | TGTGCCATCAGCAGACAGGCTCAAGAGACCCAGTACTTC | CAISRQAQETQYF
TRBJ2-7 | . | . | TRBV4-1 | TGCGCCAGCAGCCAAGGAGCCGGGTCCGGCTGGGAGCAGTACTTC | CASSQGAGSGWEQYF
TRBJ1-1 | TRBD1 | . | TRBV4-2 | TGTGCCAGCAGCCAAGGGGTCGTGACAGGGGAGAACACTGAAGCTTTCTTT | CASSQGVVTGENTEAFF
TRBJ1-1 | TRBD1 | . | TRBV28 | TGTGCCAGCTCGGAAGGGGGCCTGCGCACTGAAGCTTTCTTT | CASSEGGLRTEAFF
TRBJ2-3 | TRBD2 | . | TRBV5-1 | TGCGCCAGCAGCTCCCTAGCGGGGGGCGCAGATACGCAGTATTTT | CASSSLAGGADTQYF
TRBJ2-2 | TRBD1 | . | TRBV4-1 | TGCGCCAGCAGTTTAGGGGGCGCCTTGAACACCGGGGAGCTGTTTTTT | CASSLGGALNTGELFF
TRBJ1-1 | TRBD1 | . | TRBV28 | TGTGCCAGCAGATCACAGGGGGCTGCTGAAGCTTTCTTT | CASRSQGAAEAFF
TRBJ1-1 | TRBD1 | . | TRBV18 | TGTGCCAGCCCTAACAGGGGGGGGGAAGCTTTCTTT | CASPNRGGEAFF
TRBJ1-6 | . | once | TRBV6-5 | TGTGCCAGCAGTCCCACGCCCTACTATGATTCACCCCTCCACTTT | CASSPTPYYDSPLHF
TRBJ2-7 | TRBD1 | once | TRBV7-2 | TGTGCCAGCAGCCGGACAGGGAGCTCCTACGAGCAGTACTTC | CASSRTGSSYEQYF
TRBJ1-5 | . | . | TRBV19 | TGTGCCAGTCACAGGGTCGGCAATCAGCCCCAGCATTTT | CASHRVGNQPQHF
TRBJ2-7 | TRBD1 | . | TRBV7-9 | TGTGCCAGCAGCTTCGGACAGGGAACCTACGAGCAGTACTTC | CASSFGQGTYEQYF
TRBJ1-5 | TRBD1 | few | TRBV2 | TGTGCCAGCAGCGGACAGGGAGGGGGCAATCAGCCCCAGCATTTT | CASSGQGGGNQPQHF
TRBJ1-1 | . | few | TRBV18 | TGTGCCAGCTCACCACGGAATACGGGGAACACTGAAGCTTTCTTT | CASSPRNTGNTEAFF
TRBJ2-5 | . | . | TRBV7-2 | TGTGCCAGCAGTCCCCAGGGGCCGACCCAGTACTTC | CASSPQGPTQYF
TRBJ1-6 | . | few | TRBV30 | TGTGCCTGGAGTTGGACCGCCCGGTCACCCCTCCACTTT | CAWSWTARSPLHF
TRBJ1-1 | . | . | TRBV9 | TGTGCCAGCAGCGTATCCACTGAAGCTTTCTTT | CASSVSTEAFF
TRBJ2-1 | TRBD2 | . | TRBV4-2 | TGTGCCAGCAGCCAAACTAGCGGGGGGGACAATGAGCAGTTCTTC | CASSQTSGGDNEQFF
TRBJ2-7 | . | . | TRBV7-9 | TGTGCCAGCAGCTCGCCCCTTCTAAGCTCCTACGAGCAGTACTTC | CASSSPLLSSYEQYF
TRBJ1-1 | . | . | TRBV30 | TGTGCCTGGAAGGCAGGGATGAACACTGAAGCTTTCTTT | CAWKAGMNTEAFF
TRBJ1-2 | . | once | TRBV6-5 | TGTGCCAGCAGTTACGACAGGAACTATGGCTACACCTTC | CASSYDRNYGYTF
TRBJ2-7 | . | . | TRBV7-8 | TGTGCCAGCAGCCCTGATCCGATCTACGAGCAGTACTTC | CASSPDPIYEQYF
TRBJ1-1 | . | . | TRBV9 | TGTGCCAGCAGCGTGTCCGGGATGAACACTGAAGCTTTCTTT | CASSVSGMNTEAFF
TRBJ1-2 | . | once | TRBV5-1 | TGCGCCAGCAGCCCCGGACGGGGAGTGGTTGGCTACACCTTC | CASSPGRGVVGYTF
TRBJ2-3 | . | once | TRBV2 | TGTGCCAGCAGGATGCTGACAGAGACAGATACGCAGTATTTT | CASRMLTETDTQYF
TRBJ2-3 | TRBD2 | . | TRBV4-3 | TGCGCCAGCAGCCAAGAGCCTAGCGGAAGCCCAGATACGCAGTATTTT | CASSQEPSGSPDTQYF
TRBJ1-1 | . | . | TRBV6-5 | TGTGCCAGCAGTGAAGAACAGCACACTGAAGCTTTCTTT | CASSEEQHTEAFF
TRBJ2-1 | TRBD2 | . | TRBV7-2 | TGTGCCAGCAGCCCCGCGAGCGGGGGGGGCTATGAGCAGTTCTTC | CASSPASGGGYEQFF
TRBJ1-1 | . | . | TRBV5-4 | TGTGCCAGCAGTTGGGGGGGGCTTACTGAAGCTTTCTTT | CASSWGGLTEAFF
TRBJ2-5 | TRBD1 | . | TRBV2 | TGTGCCAGCAGTAACGGACAGGGAGGAGAGACCCAGTACTTC | CASSNGQGGETQYF
TRBJ2-3 | TRBD2 | . | TRBV5-8 | TGTGCCAGCAGCTTGGGACTAGCGGGGGCCTCTAGCACAGATACGCAGTATTTT | CASSLGLAGASSTDTQYF
TRBJ2-2 | . | once | TRBV19 | TGTGCCAGTAGTATAGGTGGTAGAGCCGGGGAGCTGTTTTTT | CASSIGGRAGELFF
TRBJ2-7 | . | . | TRBV27 | TGTGCCAGCGGGGCTCGGGGCAGGGGCTACGAGCAGTACTTC | CASGARGRGYEQYF
TRBJ2-1 | TRBD2 | . | TRBV10-2 | TGCGCCAGCCGTTTGGGGGGGGGAAATGAGCAGTTCTTC | CASRLGGGNEQFF
TRBJ1-2 | . | . | TRBV27 | TGTGCCAGCAGTGGGGACCCCCTCGGCTTGGGCTACACCTTC | CASSGDPLGLGYTF